This T cell receptor beta chain originates from a study of blood T cell repertoires in COVID-19. Study at large: Acute-phase and convalescent COVID-19 samples originated in the United States, Italy and Spain. PBMCs, B-cell-depleted T cells, or T cells were the source of the cDNA or gDNA that made up the material.

The CDR3 length is 15 residues. Germline lookup yields CDR1 SNHLY and CDR2 FYNNEI. V lost 6 bases to trimming and J lost 7 bases; unmatched junction nucleotides: 10. Source study methods: Estimation of nucleated cell counts relied on the amplification of reference gene primers. TCRdb's copy holds only in-frame clones and misses some; the assay was immunoSEQ multiplex PCR. For V, J and clone size, that table is used; D and trimming come from the DNA. The table includes around 93,000 clones, approximately 87% detected once. The clonotype originates from a human donor in a cohort sampled during active COVID-19. The material sequenced was peripheral blood. V is TRBV2 and J is TRBJ2-1; 9 bases match TRBD2. CDR3 sequence: CASRSLAGVANEQFF. The CDR3 nucleotides are TGTGCCAGCAGGTCTTTAGCGGGAGTTGCAAATGAGCAGTTCTTC.